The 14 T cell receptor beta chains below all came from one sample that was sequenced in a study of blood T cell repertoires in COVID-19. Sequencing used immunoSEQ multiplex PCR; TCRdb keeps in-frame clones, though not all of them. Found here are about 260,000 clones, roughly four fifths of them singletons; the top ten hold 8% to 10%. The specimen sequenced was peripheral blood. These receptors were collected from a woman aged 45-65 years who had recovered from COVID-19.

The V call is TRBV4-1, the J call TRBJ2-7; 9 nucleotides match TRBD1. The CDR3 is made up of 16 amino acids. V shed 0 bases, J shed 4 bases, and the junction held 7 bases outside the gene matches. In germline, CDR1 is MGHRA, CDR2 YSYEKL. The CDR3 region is CASSQDAYRGQYEQYF. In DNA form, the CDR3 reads TGCGCCAGCAGCCAAGATGCGTACAGGGGGCAATACGAGCAGTACTTC.

CDR3 region: CASSALPLASYNEQFF. Written as DNA, the CDR3 is TGTGCCAGCAGTGCTTTACCACTAGCTTCCTACAATGAGCAGTTCTTC. The rearrangement uses TRBV6-4 and TRBJ2-1, with D perhaps matching TRBD2 (6 bases). The germline V and J ends were trimmed by 4 bases and 1 base, with 14 bases remaining between them. From germline, CDR1 is MRHNA and CDR2 SNTAGT. The CDR3 loop spans 16 amino acids.

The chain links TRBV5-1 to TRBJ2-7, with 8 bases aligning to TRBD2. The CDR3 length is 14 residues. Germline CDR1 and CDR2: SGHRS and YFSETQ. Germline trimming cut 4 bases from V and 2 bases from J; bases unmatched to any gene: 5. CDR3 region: CASSLSGEAYEQYF. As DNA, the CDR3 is TGCGCCAGCAGCCTTAGCGGGGAGGCCTACGAGCAGTACTTC.

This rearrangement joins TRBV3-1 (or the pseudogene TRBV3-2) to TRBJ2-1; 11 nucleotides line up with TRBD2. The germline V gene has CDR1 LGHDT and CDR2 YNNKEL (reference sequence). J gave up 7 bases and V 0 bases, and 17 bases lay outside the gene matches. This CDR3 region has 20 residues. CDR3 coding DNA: TGTGCCAGCAGCCAAGAACGACCTAGACTAGCGGGAAACATAGAGAATGAGCAGTTCTTC. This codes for CASSQERPRLAGNIENEQFF.

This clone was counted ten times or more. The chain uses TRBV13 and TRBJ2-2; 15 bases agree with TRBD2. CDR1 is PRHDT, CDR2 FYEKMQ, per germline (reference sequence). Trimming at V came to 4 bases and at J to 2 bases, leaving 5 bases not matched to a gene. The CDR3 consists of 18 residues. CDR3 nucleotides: TGTGCCAGCAGCTCGGCGGGACTAGCGGGAGGCAACACCGGGGAGCTGTTTTTT. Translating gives CASSSAGLAGGNTGELFF.

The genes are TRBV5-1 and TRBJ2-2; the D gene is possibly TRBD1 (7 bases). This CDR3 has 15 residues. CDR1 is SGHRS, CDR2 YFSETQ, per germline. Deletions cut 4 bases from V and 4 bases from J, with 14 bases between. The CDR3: CASSPTGEVTGELFF. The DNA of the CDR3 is TGCGCCAGCAGCCCCACAGGGGAGGTCACCGGGGAGCTGTTTTTT.

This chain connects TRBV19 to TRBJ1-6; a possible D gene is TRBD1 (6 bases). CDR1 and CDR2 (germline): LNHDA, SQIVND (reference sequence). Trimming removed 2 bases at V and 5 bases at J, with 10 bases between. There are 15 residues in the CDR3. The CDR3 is CASSILDRNNSPLHF. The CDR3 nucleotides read TGTGCCAGTAGTATATTAGACAGGAATAATTCACCCCTCCACTTT.

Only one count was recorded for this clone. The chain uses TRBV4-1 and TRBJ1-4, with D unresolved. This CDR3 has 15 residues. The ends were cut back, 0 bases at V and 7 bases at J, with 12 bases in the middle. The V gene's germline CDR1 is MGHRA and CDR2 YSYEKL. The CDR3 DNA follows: TGCGCCAGCAGCCAAGATGGAGATGAGCTTGAAAAACTGTTTTTT. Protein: CASSQDGDELEKLFF.

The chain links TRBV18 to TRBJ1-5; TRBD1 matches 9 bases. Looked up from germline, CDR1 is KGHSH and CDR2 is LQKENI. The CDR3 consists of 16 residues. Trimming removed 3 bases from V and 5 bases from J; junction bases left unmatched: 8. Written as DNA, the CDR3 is TGTGCCAGCTCACCCAACTGGGGACAGGGCTATCAGCCCCAGCATTTT. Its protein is CASSPNWGQGYQPQHF. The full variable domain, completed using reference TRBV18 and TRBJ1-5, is NAGVMQNPRHLVRRRGQEARLRCSPMKGHSHVYWYRQLPEEGLKFMVYLQKENIIDESGMPKERFSAEFPKEGPSILRIQQVVRGDSAAYFCASSPNWGQGYQPQHFGDGTRLSIL.

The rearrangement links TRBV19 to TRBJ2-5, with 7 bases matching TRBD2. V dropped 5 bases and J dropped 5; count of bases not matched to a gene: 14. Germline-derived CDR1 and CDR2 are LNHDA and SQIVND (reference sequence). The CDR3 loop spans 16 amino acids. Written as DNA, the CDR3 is TGTGCCAGTAGTCCATCACGGACGGGGGGTCGGGAGACCCAGTACTTC. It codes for CASSPSRTGGRETQYF.

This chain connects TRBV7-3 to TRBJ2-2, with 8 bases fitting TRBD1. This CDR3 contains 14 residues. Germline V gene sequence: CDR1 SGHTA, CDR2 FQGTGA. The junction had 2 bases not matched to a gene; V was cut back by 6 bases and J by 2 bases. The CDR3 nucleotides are TGTGCCAGCAGAGGGACAGGCAACACCGGGGAGCTGTTTTTT. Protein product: CASRGTGNTGELFF.

The CDR3 here is CASSLGQASLQYF. CDR3 nucleotides: TGTGCCAGCAGTTTGGGACAGGCTTCCCTTCAGTACTTC. The chain combines TRBV28 with TRBJ2-7; 8 bases are shared with TRBD1. Per the germline V gene, CDR1 is MDHEN and CDR2 is SYDVKM. With 3 bases clipped from V and 10 bases from J, the junction kept 8 bases outside the gene matches. The CDR3 length is 13 residues. Drawing the rest from reference TRBV28 and TRBJ2-7, the complete variable domain is DVKVTQSSRYLVKRTGEKVFLECVQDMDHENMFWYRQDPGLGLRLIYFSYDVKMKEKGDIPEGYSVSREKKERFSLILESASTNQTSMYLCASSLGQASLQYFGPGTRLTVT.

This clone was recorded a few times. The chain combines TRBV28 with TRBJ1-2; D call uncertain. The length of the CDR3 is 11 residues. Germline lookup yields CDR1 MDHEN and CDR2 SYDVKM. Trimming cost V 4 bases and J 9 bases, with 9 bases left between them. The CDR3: CASSSQVRYTF. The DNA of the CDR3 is TGTGCCAGCAGTTCCCAGGTCCGCTACACCTTC.

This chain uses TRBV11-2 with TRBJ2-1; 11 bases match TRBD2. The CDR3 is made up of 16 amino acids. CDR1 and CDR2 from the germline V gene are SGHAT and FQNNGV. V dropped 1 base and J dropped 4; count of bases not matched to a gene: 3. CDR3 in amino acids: CASSLGLAGPYNEQFF. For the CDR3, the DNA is TGTGCCAGCAGCTTAGGACTAGCGGGGCCTTACAATGAGCAGTTCTTC.